This T cell receptor beta chain was found in a study of CD8 T cells in ankylosing spondylitis. Study conclusions and caveats: Characteristic, it appeared, of ankylosing spondylitis blood was a TCR beta motif of about eight highly homologous variants. Earlier authors reported some of these motif variants in reactive arthritis synovial fluid and blood.

On this clonotype: The antigen is undetermined.

The CDR3 contains 14 residues. Trimming cost V 7 bases and J 3 bases, with 16 bases left between them. Per germline, CDR1 MDHEN and CDR2 SYDVKM. TCRdb re-analysed the 5' RACE reads in MiXCR, keeping a single row per CDR3 protein. The sample holds 700,000 to 850,000 distinct CDR3 sequences, about an eighth seen once. The sample was blood, either unsorted or a sorted T cell fraction (not recorded which). The rearrangement joins TRBV28 to TRBJ2-7; no definite D call. The receptor comes from a male donor with ankylosing spondylitis. The CDR3 DNA follows: TGTGCCAGCACCTCGACGAGGTCCCACTACGAGCAGTACTTC. Encoded protein: CASTSTRSHYEQYF.